Listed here is a single T cell receptor (beta chain). The assay was immunoSEQ multiplex PCR, and TCRdb's table has in-frame clones only and misses some. The sample includes roughly 76,000 clones, 94% of them seen just once. This record comes from a study of control samples from healthy donors and cancer patients. Per germline, CDR1 MNHEY and CDR2 SVGAGI. The CDR3 is 13 residues long. The V gene end was trimmed by 6 bases and the J gene end by 2 bases; junction bases not matched to a gene: 2. V is TRBV6-5 and J is TRBJ1-2, with 8 bases matching TRBD1. Sequenced: blood. This clonotype was sampled from a woman under 30 in good health. The DNA of the CDR3 is TGTGCCAGCAGGGGACAGGCGAACTATGGCTACACCTTC. Residues: CASRGQANYGYTF.